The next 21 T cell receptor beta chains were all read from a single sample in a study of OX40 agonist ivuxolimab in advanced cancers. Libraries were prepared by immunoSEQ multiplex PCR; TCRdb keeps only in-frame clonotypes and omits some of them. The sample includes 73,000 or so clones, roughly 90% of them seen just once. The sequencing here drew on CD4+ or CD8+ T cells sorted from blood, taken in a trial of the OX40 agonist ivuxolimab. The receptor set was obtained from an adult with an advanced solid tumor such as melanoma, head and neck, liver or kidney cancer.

The CDR3 reads CASSVADGISLHF. CDR3 DNA sequence: TGTGCCAGCAGCGTAGCGGACGGTATATCCCTCCACTTT. V and J are TRBV9 and TRBJ1-6; D remains ambiguous. V lost 0 bases and J 14 bases, leaving 12 bases between the germline ends. CDR3 length: 13 residues. Germline-derived CDR1 and CDR2 are SGDLS and YYNGEE.

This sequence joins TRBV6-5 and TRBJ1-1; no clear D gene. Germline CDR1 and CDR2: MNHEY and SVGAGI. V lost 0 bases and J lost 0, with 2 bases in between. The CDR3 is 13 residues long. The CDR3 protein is CASSYSMNTEAFF. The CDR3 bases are TGTGCCAGCAGTTACTCCATGAACACTGAAGCTTTCTTT.

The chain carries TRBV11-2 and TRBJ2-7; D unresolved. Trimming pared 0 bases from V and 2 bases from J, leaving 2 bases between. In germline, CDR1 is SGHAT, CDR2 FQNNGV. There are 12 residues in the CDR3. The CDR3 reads CASSLEPYEQYF. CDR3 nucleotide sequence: TGTGCCAGCAGCTTAGAACCCTACGAGCAGTACTTC.

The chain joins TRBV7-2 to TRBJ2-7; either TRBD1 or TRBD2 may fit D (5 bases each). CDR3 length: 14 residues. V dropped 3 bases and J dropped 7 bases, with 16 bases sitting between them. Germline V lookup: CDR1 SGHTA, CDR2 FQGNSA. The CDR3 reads CASSFGTGPTEQYF. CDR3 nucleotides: TGTGCCAGCAGCTTCGGGACGGGACCTACTGAGCAGTACTTC.

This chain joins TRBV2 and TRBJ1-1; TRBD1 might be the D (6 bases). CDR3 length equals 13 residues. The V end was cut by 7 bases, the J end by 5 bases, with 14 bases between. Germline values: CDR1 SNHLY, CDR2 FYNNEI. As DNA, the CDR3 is TGTGCCAGCAAAGAAGGGGGAGGAACTGAAGCTTTCTTT. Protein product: CASKEGGGTEAFF.

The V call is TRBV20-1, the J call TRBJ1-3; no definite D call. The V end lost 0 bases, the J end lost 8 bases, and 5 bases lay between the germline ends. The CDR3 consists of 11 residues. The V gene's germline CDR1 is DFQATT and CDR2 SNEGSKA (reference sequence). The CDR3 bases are TGCAGTGCTAGAGATTGGGACACCATATATTTT. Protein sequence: CSARDWDTIYF.

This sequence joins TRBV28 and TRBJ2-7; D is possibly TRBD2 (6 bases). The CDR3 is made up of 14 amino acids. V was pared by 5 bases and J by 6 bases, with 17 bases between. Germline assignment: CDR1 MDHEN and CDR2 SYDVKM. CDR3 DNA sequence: TGTGCCAGCAGTACCCTCTTGGGGGGTTTCGAGCAGTACTTC. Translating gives CASSTLLGGFEQYF.

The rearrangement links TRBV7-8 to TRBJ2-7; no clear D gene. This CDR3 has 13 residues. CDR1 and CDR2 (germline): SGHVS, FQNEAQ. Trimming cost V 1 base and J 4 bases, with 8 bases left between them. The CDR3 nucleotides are TGTGCCAGCAGCTTAGGTACACAGTACGAGCAGTACTTC. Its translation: CASSLGTQYEQYF.

The CDR3 DNA is TGTGCCAGCAGCCTAAGACTAGCGGGGAGCACAGATACGCAGTATTTT. Its protein is CASSLRLAGSTDTQYF. The V and J genes are TRBV9 and TRBJ2-3; 11 positions match TRBD2. CDR3 length equals 16 residues. CDR1 and CDR2 from the germline V gene are SGDLS and YYNGEE. Germline trimming cut 4 bases from V and 0 bases from J; bases unmatched to any gene: 4. The variable domain in full, completed from reference TRBV9 and TRBJ2-3, reads DSGVTQTPKHLITATGQRVTLRCSPRSGDLSVYWYQQSLDQGLQFLIQYYNGEERAKGNILERFSAQQFPDLHSELNLSSLELGDSALYFCASSLRLAGSTDTQYFGPGTRLTVL.

In DNA form, the CDR3 reads TGTGCCAGCACCACCCTCGGGGCTGGGGACGACGAGCAGTACTTC. Its protein is CASTTLGAGDDEQYF. The chain employs TRBV27 and TRBJ2-7; D is possibly TRBD1 or TRBD2 (5 bases each). Germline CDR1 MNHEY, CDR2 SMNVEV (reference sequence). The CDR3 has 15 amino acids. The V gene lost 7 bases and the J gene lost 5 bases, with 21 bases spanning the gap.

Written as DNA, the CDR3 is TGTGCCAGCAGCCCAGAAATAGTAGTAGTCTACGAGCAGTACTTC. Amino acid sequence: CASSPEIVVVYEQYF. The V call is TRBV4-2, the J call TRBJ2-7; no definite D call. CDR3 length equals 15 residues. CDR1 and CDR2 (germline): LGHNA, YNFKEQ. Trimming stripped 4 bases from V and 3 bases from J, with 16 bases between.

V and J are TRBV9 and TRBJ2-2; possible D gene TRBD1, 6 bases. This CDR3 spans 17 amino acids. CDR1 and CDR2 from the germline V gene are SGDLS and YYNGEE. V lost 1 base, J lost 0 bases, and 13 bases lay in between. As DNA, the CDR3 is TGTGCCAGCAGCGTAACAACCGGGACACCGAACACCGGGGAGCTGTTTTTT. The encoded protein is CASSVTTGTPNTGELFF.

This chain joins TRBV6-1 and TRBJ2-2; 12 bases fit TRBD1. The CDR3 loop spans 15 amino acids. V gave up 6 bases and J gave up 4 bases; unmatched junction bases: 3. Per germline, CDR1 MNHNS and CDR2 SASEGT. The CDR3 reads CASRGTGGVTGELFF. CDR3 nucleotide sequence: TGTGCCAGCAGAGGGACAGGGGGCGTCACCGGGGAGCTGTTTTTT.

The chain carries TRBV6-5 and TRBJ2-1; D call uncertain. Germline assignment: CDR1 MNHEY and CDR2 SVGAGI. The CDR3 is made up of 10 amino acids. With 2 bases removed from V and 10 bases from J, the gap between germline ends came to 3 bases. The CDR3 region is CASSYPEQFF. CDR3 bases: TGTGCCAGCAGTTACCCGGAGCAGTTCTTC.

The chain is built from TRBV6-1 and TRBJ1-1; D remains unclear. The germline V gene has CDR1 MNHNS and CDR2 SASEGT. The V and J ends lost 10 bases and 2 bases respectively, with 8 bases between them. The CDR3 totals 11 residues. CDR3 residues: CATHGNTEAFF. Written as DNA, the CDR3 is TGTGCCACACACGGAAACACTGAAGCTTTCTTT.

The CDR3 spells CASTDRSSTYEQYF. The CDR3 DNA reads as TGTGCCAGTACTGACAGGAGCAGCACCTACGAGCAGTACTTC. This chain connects TRBV2 to TRBJ2-5; TRBD1 is a possible D gene (6 bases). The DNA end is a closer match to TRBJ2-7, so the J assignment may be wrong. The CDR3 is made up of 14 amino acids. Germline V gene sequence: CDR1 SNHLY, CDR2 FYNNEI.

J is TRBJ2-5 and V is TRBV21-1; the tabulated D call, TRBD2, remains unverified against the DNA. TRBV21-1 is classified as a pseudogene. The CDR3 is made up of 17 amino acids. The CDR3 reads CASSGPGLAGDGETQYF. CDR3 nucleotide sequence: TGTGCCAGCAGCGGTCCCGGACTAGCGGGGGATGGGGAGACCCAGTACTTC.

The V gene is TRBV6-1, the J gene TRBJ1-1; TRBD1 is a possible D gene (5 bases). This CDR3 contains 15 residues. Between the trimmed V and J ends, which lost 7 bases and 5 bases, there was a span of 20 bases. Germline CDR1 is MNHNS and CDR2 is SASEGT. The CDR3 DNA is TGTGCCAGCACCCAAGGGGTAGGGTCGCGAACTGAAGCTTTCTTT. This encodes CASTQGVGSRTEAFF.

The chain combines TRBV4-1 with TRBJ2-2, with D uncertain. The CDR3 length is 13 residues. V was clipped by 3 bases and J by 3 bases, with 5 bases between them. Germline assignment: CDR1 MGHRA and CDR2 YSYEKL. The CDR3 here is CASSQSYTGELFF. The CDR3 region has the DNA TGCGCCAGCAGCCAGAGTTACACCGGGGAGCTGTTTTTT.

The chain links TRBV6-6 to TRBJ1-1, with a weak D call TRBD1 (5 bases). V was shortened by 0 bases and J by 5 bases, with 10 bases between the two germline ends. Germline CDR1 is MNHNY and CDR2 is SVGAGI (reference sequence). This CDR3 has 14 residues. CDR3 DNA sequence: TGTGCCAGCAGTTACTCAGGGGCGGGAACTGAAGCTTTCTTT. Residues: CASSYSGAGTEAFF.

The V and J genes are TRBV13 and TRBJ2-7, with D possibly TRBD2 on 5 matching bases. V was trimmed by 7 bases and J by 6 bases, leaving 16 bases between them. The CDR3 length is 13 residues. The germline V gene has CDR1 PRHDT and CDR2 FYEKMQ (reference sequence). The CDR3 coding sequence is TGTGCCAGCATCTCATCCGGCGGGTTCGAGCAGTACTTC. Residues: CASISSGGFEQYF.